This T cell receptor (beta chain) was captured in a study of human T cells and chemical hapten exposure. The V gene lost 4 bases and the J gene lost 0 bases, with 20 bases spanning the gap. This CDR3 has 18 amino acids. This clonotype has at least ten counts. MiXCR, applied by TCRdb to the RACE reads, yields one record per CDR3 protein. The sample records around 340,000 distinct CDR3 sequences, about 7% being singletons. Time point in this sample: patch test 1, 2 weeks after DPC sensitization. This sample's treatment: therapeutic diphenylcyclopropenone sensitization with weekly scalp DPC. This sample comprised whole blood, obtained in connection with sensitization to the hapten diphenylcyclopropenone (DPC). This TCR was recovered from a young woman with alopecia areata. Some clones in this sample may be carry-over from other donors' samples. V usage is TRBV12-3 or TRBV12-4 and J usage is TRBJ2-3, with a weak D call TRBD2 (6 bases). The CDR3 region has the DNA TGTGCCAGCAGTTCCCCTCGGGGTAGCGGCGCTAGCACAGATACGCAGTATTTT. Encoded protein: CASSSPRGSGASTDTQYF.